The rows below give T cell receptor beta chains drawn from one sample of a study of shared clonotypes between healthy human individuals. This table comes from immunoSEQ multiplex PCR, and its TCRdb copy is limited to in-frame clones, with some not included. The repertoire has some 2 million clones, roughly 96% of them found once; the top ten carry more than 0.1%. Sequences were obtained from naive CD4+ T cells sorted from blood. These receptor sequences come from a man aged 18 to 35 in good health. Both conserved end residues are part of each CDR3. D genes are given only for firm matches. Clone size is not always given. Where it is, it says once, few, many or a class for expanded clones.

CDR3 length	J gene	D gene	clone size	V gene	CDR3 protein	CDR3 DNA
16	TRBJ1-6	-	-	TRBV30	CAWSVGRDSYNSPLHF	TGTGCCTGGAGTGTAGGCAGGGATTCCTATAATTCACCCCTCCACTTT
13	TRBJ2-3	-	-	TRBV11-2	CASTEFWADTQYF	TGTGCCAGCACCGAGTTCTGGGCAGATACGCAGTATTTT
15	TRBJ1-2	-	-	TRBV5-6	CASSPGPGQVYGYTF	TGTGCCAGCAGCCCGGGGCCGGGACAAGTCTATGGCTACACCTTC
17	TRBJ1-3	-	-	TRBV14	CASSQALRGGPGNTIYF	TGTGCCAGCAGCCAAGCCCTCCGGGGGGGCCCTGGAAACACCATATATTTT
14	TRBJ2-1	-	-	TRBV7-7	CASSLGGTHNEQFF	TGTGCTAGCAGCTTAGGTGGGACGCACAATGAGCAGTTCTTC
16	TRBJ2-3	-	-	TRBV4-1	CASSHRPPSDTDTQYF	TGCGCCAGCAGCCACCGCCCCCCTAGCGACACAGATACGCAGTATTTT
15	TRBJ2-5	-	-	TRBV28	CASSNSALGQETQYF	TGTGCCAGCAGTAATAGTGCCCTGGGCCAAGAGACCCAGTACTTC
14	TRBJ2-7	-	-	TRBV6-6	CASSLGQIPGEQYF	TGTGCCAGCAGTTTAGGACAGATCCCGGGCGAGCAGTACTTC
14	TRBJ2-1	-	-	TRBV28	CASISPGQGNEQFF	TGTGCCAGTATATCACCGGGACAAGGAAATGAGCAGTTCTTC
12	TRBJ1-5	-	-	TRBV2	CASSEGVSLQHF	TGTGCCAGCAGTGAGGGGGTCTCCCTCCAGCATTTT
14	TRBJ2-1	-	-	TRBV29-1	CSVEERGLSNEQFF	TGCAGCGTTGAAGAAAGGGGGTTATCCAATGAGCAGTTCTTC
15	TRBJ2-3	-	-	TRBV9	CASSPRGERTDTRYF	TGTGCCAGCAGCCCCCGGGGGGAAAGGACAGATACGCGGTATTTT
17	TRBJ2-2	TRBD2	-	TRBV5-4	CASSPLTSGVNTGELFF	TGTGCCAGCAGCCCACTCACTAGCGGCGTGAACACCGGGGAGCTGTTTTTT
17	TRBJ1-5	-	-	TRBV27	CASSLSLAGEGNQPQHF	TGTGCCAGCAGTTTATCCCTGGCAGGGGAGGGCAATCAGCCCCAGCATTTT
14	TRBJ2-1	-	-	TRBV5-1	CASSLEKGGNEQFF	TGCGCCAGCAGCCTCGAGAAGGGGGGCAATGAGCAGTTCTTC
13	TRBJ1-1	TRBD1	-	TRBV5-1	CASSGDSYTEAFF	TGCGCCAGCAGCGGGGACAGCTACACTGAAGCTTTCTTT
19	TRBJ2-7	TRBD2	once	TRBV7-2	CASSYRPPDLAGGSYEQYF	TGTGCCAGCAGCTACCGTCCCCCTGATCTAGCGGGAGGGTCCTACGAGCAGTACTTC
17	TRBJ2-1	-	-	TRBV5-8	CASTRERGHTSYNEQFF	TGTGCCAGCACACGAGAACGGGGGCATACCTCCTACAATGAGCAGTTCTTC
13	TRBJ2-1	-	-	TRBV27	CASGGTVGDEQFF	TGTGCCAGCGGGGGAACGGTCGGGGATGAGCAGTTCTTC
13	TRBJ2-3	-	once	TRBV6-5	CASTPRSSDTQYF	TGTGCCAGCACCCCTCGAAGTTCAGATACGCAGTATTTT
15	TRBJ1-2	-	-	TRBV30	CAWSVQDLGGYGYTF	TGTGCCTGGAGTGTACAAGATTTGGGAGGTTATGGCTACACCTTC
19	TRBJ2-3	-	-	TRBV11-3	CASSSNRDTSKGMTDTQYF	TGTGCCAGCAGCTCAAACCGGGACACCTCGAAGGGGATGACAGATACGCAGTATTTT
16	TRBJ1-2	TRBD1	-	TRBV2	CASTDQRTGSNYGYTF	TGTGCCAGCACGGACCAGAGGACAGGGAGTAACTATGGCTACACCTTC
14	TRBJ1-1	-	-	TRBV30	CAWNSQGRNTEAFF	TGTGCCTGGAATTCTCAGGGTAGGAACACTGAAGCTTTCTTT
14	TRBJ2-7	-	-	TRBV7-2	CASTPGGVSYEQYF	TGTGCCAGCACCCCAGGTGGGGTTAGCTACGAGCAGTACTTC
14	TRBJ2-3	-	once	TRBV30	CAWSRHGVTDTQYF	TGTGCCTGGAGTCGGCACGGGGTAACAGATACGCAGTATTTT
14	TRBJ1-6	TRBD1	-	TRBV6-5	CASSYGTGDSPLHF	TGTGCCAGCAGCTATGGGACAGGGGATTCACCCCTCCACTTT
15	TRBJ1-2	-	-	TRBV9	CASSPDSLLNYGYTF	TGTGCCAGCAGCCCGGACTCATTACTAAACTATGGCTACACCTTC
16	TRBJ1-5	TRBD1	-	TRBV5-1	CASSLAGQGSGQPQHF	TGCGCCAGCAGCTTGGCCGGACAGGGGAGCGGTCAGCCCCAGCATTTT
14	TRBJ2-5	TRBD1	-	TRBV19	CASTNRQGGETQYF	TGTGCCAGTACCAACAGACAGGGTGGAGAGACCCAGTACTTC
13	TRBJ2-5	-	-	TRBV6-1	CASSDGQQGTQYF	TGTGCCAGCAGTGACGGACAGCAGGGGACCCAGTACTTC
16	TRBJ2-7	TRBD2	-	TRBV27	CASSLGGLAGVYEQYF	TGTGCCAGCAGTTTAGGGGGACTAGCGGGAGTCTACGAGCAGTACTTC
11	TRBJ2-5	-	-	TRBV20-1	CSTGTQETQYF	TGCAGCACCGGGACTCAAGAGACCCAGTACTTC
12	TRBJ1-1	TRBD1	-	TRBV30	CAWIDSGTGPFF	TGTGCCTGGATAGATTCCGGGACAGGGCCTTTCTTT
12	TRBJ1-5	-	-	TRBV7-2	CASSLDAQPQHF	TGTGCCAGCAGCCTAGACGCCCAGCCCCAGCATTTT
14	TRBJ2-3	TRBD2	-	TRBV10-3	CAIRGLAGLDTQYF	TGTGCCATCAGGGGACTAGCGGGATTAGATACGCAGTATTTT
13	TRBJ2-7	TRBD2	-	TRBV11-3	CASRRGGLAGPYF	TGTGCCAGCAGAAGGGGAGGACTAGCGGGGCCGTACTTC
14	TRBJ2-2	-	-	TRBV28	CASSLQGRAGELFF	TGTGCCAGCAGTTTACAGGGTCGGGCCGGGGAGCTGTTTTTT
15	TRBJ2-7	-	-	TRBV4-2	CASSQESGPSFEQYF	TGTGCCAGCAGCCAAGAAAGCGGGCCCTCCTTCGAGCAGTACTTC
15	TRBJ2-7	TRBD2	-	TRBV6-5	CASSYSGTPTYEQYF	TGTGCCAGCAGTTACAGCGGGACCCCCACCTACGAGCAGTACTTC
16	TRBJ2-7	-	-	TRBV18	CASSPGAGQRPYEQYF	TGTGCCAGCTCACCAGGTGCAGGACAGAGACCTTACGAGCAGTACTTC
13	TRBJ1-4	-	-	TRBV5-6	CASSSPPNEKLFF	TGTGCCAGCAGCTCCCCTCCTAATGAAAAACTGTTTTTT
15	TRBJ2-7	TRBD2	-	TRBV9	CASSIAPGGPYEQYF	TGTGCCAGCAGCATAGCTCCGGGGGGTCCCTACGAGCAGTACTTC
17	TRBJ2-3	TRBD2	-	TRBV7-9	CASSRPSGTPSTDTQYF	TGTGCCAGCAGCCGTCCTAGCGGGACCCCTAGCACAGATACGCAGTATTTT
14	TRBJ2-7	-	-	TRBV11-3	CASSLDRWANEQYF	TGTGCCAGCAGTTTAGATCGATGGGCCAACGAGCAGTACTTC
15	TRBJ1-2	-	-	TRBV5-1	CASSPGQATNYGYTF	TGCGCCAGCAGCCCGGGACAAGCCACTAACTATGGCTACACCTTC
15	TRBJ2-7	TRBD2	-	TRBV11-2	CASSLEGTSAYEQYF	TGTGCCAGCAGCTTAGAGGGGACTAGCGCCTACGAGCAGTACTTC
14	TRBJ2-5	-	-	TRBV7-2	CASRLSPVQETQYF	TGTGCCAGCAGACTTTCTCCCGTCCAAGAGACCCAGTACTTC
14	TRBJ2-7	-	-	TRBV27	CASSLKTRLYEQYF	TGTGCCAGCAGTTTAAAGACTAGACTCTACGAGCAGTACTTC
16	TRBJ2-2	TRBD1	-	TRBV5-1	CASSLRTGEVTGELFF	TGCGCCAGCAGCCTCAGGACAGGGGAGGTCACCGGGGAGCTGTTTTTT
14	TRBJ1-2	-	-	TRBV6-5	CASTRAGPNYGYTF	TGTGCCAGCACGAGGGCCGGGCCTAACTATGGCTACACCTTC
15	TRBJ1-5	TRBD1	-	TRBV4-3	CASRAGTGSNQPQHF	TGCGCCAGCAGGGCCGGGACAGGTAGCAATCAGCCCCAGCATTTT
16	TRBJ2-1	-	-	TRBV30	CAWSGEGTGQYNEQFF	TGTGCCTGGAGTGGAGAAGGAACAGGGCAATACAATGAGCAGTTCTTC
16	TRBJ2-7	TRBD1	-	TRBV10-1	CASSGHPGQSSYEQYF	TGCGCCAGCAGTGGACACCCGGGACAGAGCTCCTACGAGCAGTACTTC
16	TRBJ2-4	TRBD2	-	TRBV4-1	CASSHPLRGDKNIQYF	TGCGCCAGCAGCCACCCACTACGGGGGGACAAAAACATTCAGTACTTC
16	TRBJ1-6	-	-	TRBV13	CASSPYVGQLISPLHF	TGTGCCAGCAGCCCCTATGTAGGGCAGTTGATATCACCCCTCCACTTT
13	TRBJ2-7	-	-	TRBV30	CAWSVLVGVEQYF	TGTGCCTGGAGTGTACTAGTAGGAGTAGAGCAGTACTTC